The 10 T cell receptor beta chains in this list originate from one sample, sequenced in a study of T cell responses to AZD1222 COVID-19 vaccine. Using immunoSEQ multiplex PCR, the repertoire was profiled, and TCRdb retains in-frame clones only, with some absent. The sample carries about 120,000 clones, approximately 90% recorded once. Sequenced here: peripheral blood, sampled 28 days after the second AZD1222 dose. Receptor source: an adult who received the AZD1222 COVID-19 vaccine.

This rearrangement joins TRBV24-1 to TRBJ2-3; D is ambiguous. V gave up 3 bases and J gave up 1 base, with 4 bases separating them. In germline, CDR1 is KGHDR, CDR2 SFDVKD. The CDR3 has 13 residues. The CDR3 DNA reads as TGTGCCACCAGTGATATAGGCACAGATACGCAGTATTTT. It is translated as CATSDIGTDTQYF.

The rearrangement joins TRBV5-6 to TRBJ2-7; 7 bases agree with TRBD1. The CDR3 consists of 18 residues. Germline-derived CDR1 and CDR2 are SGHDT and YYEEEE. V dropped 6 bases and J dropped 6; count of bases not matched to a gene: 24. Here the CDR3 DNA reads TGTGCCAGCAAATGGGGTCGGGACAGCTCTTCCCTTTACGGCGAGCAGTACTTC. The encoded protein is CASKWGRDSSSLYGEQYF.

This rearrangement joins TRBV19 to TRBJ2-7; D may be TRBD1 or TRBD2 (5 bases each). The CDR3 is 15 residues long. Germline values: CDR1 LNHDA, CDR2 SQIVND (reference sequence). Trimming removed 5 bases at V and 4 bases at J, with 18 bases between. The CDR3 nucleotides are TGTGCCAGTAGTCTACTAAGGGACGGAGGATACGAGCAGTACTTC. It translates to CASSLLRDGGYEQYF.

V usage is TRBV3-1 (or the pseudogene TRBV3-2) and J usage is TRBJ2-6, with D unclear. V was shortened by 5 bases and J by 4 bases, with 12 bases between the two germline ends. CDR1 LGHDT and CDR2 YNNKEL come from the germline V gene (reference sequence). This CDR3 is 15 amino acids long. CDR3 coding DNA: TGTGCCAGCAGCGTGACGGCAGACGGGGCCAACGTCCTGACTTTC. Translated, it gives CASSVTADGANVLTF.

V usage is TRBV28 and J usage is TRBJ2-7; tentatively, D is TRBD1 (6 bases). The CDR3 is 14 amino acids. V was pared by 3 bases and J by 3 bases, with 12 bases between. The V gene's germline CDR1 is MDHEN and CDR2 SYDVKM. CDR3 DNA sequence: TGTGCCAGCAGTTTTTCGGGACAATTCTACGAGCAGTACTTC. Translation: CASSFSGQFYEQYF.

This rearrangement joins TRBV20-1 to TRBJ1-1; D perhaps matches TRBD1 (5 bases). Germline V gene sequence: CDR1 DFQATT, CDR2 SNEGSKA (reference sequence). The CDR3 runs to 11 residues. V shed 5 bases and J shed 4 bases, with 8 bases lying between them. CDR3 sequence (DNA): TGCAGTGCTGCAAGGGGCACTGAAGCTTTCTTT. Translating it yields CSAARGTEAFF.

This clone was observed a single time. V and J are TRBV19 and TRBJ2-3; 9 bases align to TRBD1. Germline assignment: CDR1 LNHDA and CDR2 SQIVND (reference sequence). Trimming at V came to 3 bases and at J to 2 bases, leaving 3 bases not matched to a gene. The CDR3 is made up of 15 amino acids. This CDR3 reads CASSIGTGTTDTQYF. CDR3 coding DNA: TGTGCCAGTAGTATTGGGACAGGGACCACAGATACGCAGTATTTT. Combining the CDR3 with reference TRBV19 and TRBJ2-3 gives the whole variable domain DGGITQSPKYLFRKEGQNVTLSCEQNLNHDAMYWYRQDPGQGLRLIYYSQIVNDFQKGDIAEGYSVSREKKESFPLTVTSAQKNPTAFYLCASSIGTGTTDTQYFGPGTRLTVL.

The rearrangement joins TRBV19 to TRBJ1-6; D uncertain. V was pared by 3 bases and J by 9 bases, with 12 bases between. Germline CDR1 is LNHDA and CDR2 is SQIVND (reference sequence). The length of the CDR3 is 14 residues. The CDR3 DNA is TGTGCCAGTAGTATCCCGGGCCCAAGTTCACCCCTCCACTTT. As protein: CASSIPGPSSPLHF.

The rearrangement uses TRBV11-2 and TRBJ2-1; possibly TRBD2 for D (6 bases). CDR3 length: 15 amino acids. Germline-derived CDR1 and CDR2 are SGHAT and FQNNGV. Trimming stripped 2 bases from V and 5 bases from J, with 13 bases between. CDR3 nucleotides: TGTGCCAGCAGCTTATACCTAGCGAGAAACAATGAGCAGTTCTTC. Protein product: CASSLYLARNNEQFF.

The rearrangement uses TRBV29-1 and TRBJ1-1; D call uncertain. The CDR3 totals 13 residues. The germline gives CDR1 SQVTM, CDR2 ANQGSEA. V gave up 3 bases and J gave up 6 bases, with 14 bases separating them. CDR3 nucleotides: TGCAGCGTTGACGGAATGACGGTCGCTGAAGCTTTCTTT. It codes for CSVDGMTVAEAFF.